There are a few counts of the clone carrying this T cell receptor beta chain. The antigen is unknown. The entry originates in a study of T-cell reconstitution after alpha-beta-depleted transplantation in children. Study results and caveats: Surviving recipient T cells and thymic progenitors underlay high day-60 TCRbeta diversity in some patients.

The J segment lost 6 bases and the V segment lost 0 bases, leaving 5 bases of the junction unmatched. The CDR3 has 14 residues. CDR1 SGHRS and CDR2 YFSETQ come from the germline V gene. Molecular barcoding with unique molecular identifiers was used for the TCRbeta library. TCRdb fed the PCR reads into MiXCR, producing one record per CDR3 protein. The table records about 600,000 distinct CDR3 sequences, 23% of them present only once. Specimen: PBMCs, mostly from graft donor cells, collected 360 days after TCRalphabeta/CD19-depleted stem cell transplant. This receptor was obtained from a boy in the first two years of life who had a stem cell transplant for acute myeloid leukemia, so the T cells may come from the graft donor. The V gene is TRBV5-1, the J gene TRBJ1-1, with 7 bases identical to TRBD1. CDR3 nucleotides: TGCGCCAGCAGCTTGGTCTCAGGACAGGCTGAAGCTTTCTTT. The encoded protein is CASSLVSGQAEAFF.